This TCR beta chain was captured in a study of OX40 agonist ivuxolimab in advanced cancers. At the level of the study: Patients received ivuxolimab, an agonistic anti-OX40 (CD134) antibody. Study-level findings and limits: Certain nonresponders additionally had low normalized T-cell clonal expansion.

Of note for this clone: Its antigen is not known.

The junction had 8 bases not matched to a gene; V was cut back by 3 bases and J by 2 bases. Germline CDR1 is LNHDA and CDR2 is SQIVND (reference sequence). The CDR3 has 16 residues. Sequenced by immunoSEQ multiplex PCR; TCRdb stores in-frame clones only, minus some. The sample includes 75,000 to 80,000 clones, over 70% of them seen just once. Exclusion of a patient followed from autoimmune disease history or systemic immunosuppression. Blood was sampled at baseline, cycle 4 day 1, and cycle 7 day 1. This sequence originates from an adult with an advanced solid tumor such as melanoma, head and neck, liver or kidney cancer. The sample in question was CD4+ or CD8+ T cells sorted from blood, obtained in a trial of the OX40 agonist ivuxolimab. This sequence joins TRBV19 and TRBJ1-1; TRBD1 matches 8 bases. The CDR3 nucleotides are TGTGCCAGTAGTATGTACACAGGGGGATCCAACACTGAAGCTTTCTTT. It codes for CASSMYTGGSNTEAFF.